The present T cell receptor (beta chain) was sequenced within a study of T cells expressing NK-cell markers (dated by TCRdb to 2019 to 2021). Background for the entire study: In sorted CD3+CD56+NKG2C+, CD3+CD56+NKG2C- and CD3+CD56-NKG2C+ T-cell subsets from several donors, TCR beta-chain repertoires were profiled. Randomly selected healthy volunteers, three men and five women, were used as the eight sequenced donors. Among the eight sequenced donors, only one was HCMV-seronegative, while the other seven were HCMV-seropositive. Libraries were sequenced as 2 x 150 bp reads on Illumina HiSeq 2000/2500, MiSeq or NextSeq.

Concerning this clonotype itself: Its antigen is still unknown.

HCMV-specific IgG was detected in serum with a commercial ELISA kit to determine HCMV serostatus. Ficoll density gradient centrifugation was used to isolate peripheral blood mononuclear cells from blood. The CDR3 has 14 amino acids, counting the end cysteine and phenylalanine. DNA for this receptor is not on file. Reading the germline V gene gives CDR1 SGHTA and CDR2 FQGNSA. TCRdb names Illumina HiSeq 2000 as the instrument used. The TCR beta cDNA libraries were made using 5'RACE template switching, a step that added both a universal primer site and unique molecular identifiers. Synthesis of cDNA was primed from the TCR beta constant segment and was followed by two consecutive PCR amplification steps. The authors processed their data as follows. MIGEC was used to demultiplex reads and group reads by UMI, and MiTCR was used to assemble and quantify clonotypes. Only TCR cDNA sequences supported by at least two reads were kept to exclude erroneous sequences. Downstream repertoire analysis used the tcR package, and clonotypes were matched across fractions by CDR3 nucleotide sequence plus V segment. VDJmatch was used to annotate antigen specificity against VDJdb, with one amino acid substitution in CDR3 allowed. Following TCRdb reprocessing, every CDR3 protein sequence forms one entry, and DNA is not provided. Clone size and V and J calls follow TCRdb, not the original study. The sample table records 350,000 to 500,000 distinct CDR3 sequences. Approximately 6.8% of the sample lies in the top ten.

Results and caveats for the whole study, not just this receptor: Whether the expanded NKG2C-expressing T cell clones were specific for HCMV antigens remained unclear. Those dominant clonotypes were again the most abundant among CD3+CD56-NKG2C+ cells in a few donors, at about 28.3-65%. In 6 or 7 donors, the dominant CD3+CD56+NKG2C+ clonotypes ranked among the top 10 CD8+ clonotypes, making up roughly 1.0-7.0% of CD8+ T cells.

The specimen sequenced was blood T cells: a sorted CD56 or NKG2C T cell subset, CD4+ or CD8+ T cells, or bulk PBMC T cells (not recorded which). The sequence links TRBV7-2 to TRBJ2-5; TCRdb indicates TRBD2, and absent DNA this call remains unverified. This receptor was obtained from a woman aged 18-70 years in good health. This receptor has the CDR3 CASSLLGYEETQYF.